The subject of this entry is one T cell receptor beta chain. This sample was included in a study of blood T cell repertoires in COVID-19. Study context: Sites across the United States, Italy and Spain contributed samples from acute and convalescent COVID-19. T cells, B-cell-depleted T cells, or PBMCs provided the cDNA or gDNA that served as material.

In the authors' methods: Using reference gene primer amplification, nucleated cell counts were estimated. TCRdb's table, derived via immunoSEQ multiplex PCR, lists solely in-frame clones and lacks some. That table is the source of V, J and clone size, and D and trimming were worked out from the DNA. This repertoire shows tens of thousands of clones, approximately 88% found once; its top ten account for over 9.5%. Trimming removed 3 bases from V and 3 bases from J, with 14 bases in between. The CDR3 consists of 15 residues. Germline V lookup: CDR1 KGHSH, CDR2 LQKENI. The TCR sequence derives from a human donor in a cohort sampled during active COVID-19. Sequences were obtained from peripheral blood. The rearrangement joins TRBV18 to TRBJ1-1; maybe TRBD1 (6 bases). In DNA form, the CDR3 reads TGTGCCAGCTCACCCCTGGGGGGGGCTTACACTGAAGCTTTCTTT. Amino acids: CASSPLGGAYTEAFF.